This T cell receptor beta chain was recorded in a study of monozygotic twins with inflammatory bowel disease. Findings and caveats of the study: IBD patients shared fewer clonotypes with others than healthy twins, especially with disease activity. No discrimination was achieved between different T cell subtypes.

A note on this clonotype: Its target is not known.

The germline gives CDR1 SGHDN, CDR2 FVKESK. CDR3 length equals 19 residues. Per-sample cDNA came from eight separate reactions. TCRdb re-analyzed the 5' RACE reads; it lists each CDR3 protein once, without DNA. The repertoire table contains about 380,000 distinct CDR3 sequences. This sequence originates from a human donor with ulcerative colitis or Crohn's disease, or a healthy co-twin of an affected twin (not recorded which). The specimen sequenced was blood. This chain connects TRBV14 to TRBJ2-2; the TCRdb D gene call, TRBD1, has no DNA to confirm it. This CDR3 reads CASSQDPLRWTGNTGELFF.